The 16 T cell receptor beta chains below come from one sample, sequenced in a study of regulatory T cells in long-lasting Graves disease. Building of the TCR beta libraries involved iRepertoire HTBI primers and Arm-PCR of CDR3 regions. TCRdb passed the multiplex PCR reads through MiXCR, listing each CDR3 protein once. Here the sample spans approximately 470,000 distinct CDR3 sequences, roughly 15% being singletons. Noted time point: newly diagnosed GD, antithyroid drugs for less than 3 months. RNA isolated from PBMCs was used to make the TCR library. This sample was shared with a second study, whose subject was T cells in Graves' hyperthyroidism and ophthalmopathy.

This sample comprised peripheral blood mononuclear cells (PBMCs), obtained at new diagnosis, from a patient treated with antithyroid drugs. The receptors were gathered from a man aged 40-49 years with Graves disease.

In this sample, this clonotype turned up many times. J is TRBJ1-5 and V is TRBV28; no reliable D call. The CDR3 has 11 amino acids. Trimming shortened V by 6 bases and J by 5 bases, and 5 bases separated the two germline ends. Per the germline V gene, CDR1 is MDHEN and CDR2 is SYDVKM. CDR3 amino acids: CASSQHQPQHF. CDR3 nucleotides: TGTGCCAGCAGCCAACATCAGCCCCAGCATTTT. Filled out from reference TRBV28 and TRBJ1-5, the complete variable domain reads DVKVTQSSRYLVKRTGEKVFLECVQDMDHENMFWYRQDPGLGLRLIYFSYDVKMKEKGDIPEGYSVSREKKERFSLILESASTNQTSMYLCASSQHQPQHFGDGTRLSIL.

The V call is TRBV19, the J call TRBJ2-2; D might be TRBD1 or TRBD2, each matching 5 bases. Germline lookup yields CDR1 LNHDA and CDR2 SQIVND (reference sequence). V gave up 5 bases and J gave up 6 bases, with 10 bases separating them. This CDR3 contains 13 residues. The CDR3 bases are TGTGCCAGTAGTTCAGGGACGGCCGGGGAGCTGTTTTTT. Its translation: CASSSGTAGELFF. Full variable domain (rest looked up from reference TRBV19 and TRBJ2-2): DGGITQSPKYLFRKEGQNVTLSCEQNLNHDAMYWYRQDPGQGLRLIYYSQIVNDFQKGDIAEGYSVSREKKESFPLTVTSAQKNPTAFYLCASSSGTAGELFFGEGSRLTVL.

The genes are TRBV28 and TRBJ2-1, with 14 bases lining up with TRBD2. Germline lookup yields CDR1 MDHEN and CDR2 SYDVKM. V lost 5 bases to trimming and J lost 6 bases; unmatched junction nucleotides: 3. This CDR3 is built from 15 residues. The CDR3 here is CASSKTSGRVNEQFF. The CDR3 DNA sequence: TGTGCCAGCAGTAAGACTAGCGGGAGGGTCAATGAGCAGTTCTTC.

This clonotype appeared a few times. CDR3 sequence reads: CASSLGLAGPSYNEQFF. For the CDR3, the DNA is TGCGCCAGCAGCTTGGGTCTAGCGGGACCCTCCTACAATGAGCAGTTCTTC. J is TRBJ2-1 and V is TRBV5-1, with TRBD2 identical over 9 bases. Germline CDR1 reads SGHRS; CDR2 reads YFSETQ. The CDR3 is made up of 17 amino acids. Trimming took 0 bases from V and 0 from J; bases not matched to a gene: 4.

This clonotype was found many times. Germline and junction disagree at one end, which may indicate a read error. This rearrangement joins TRBV5-1 to TRBJ1-1; D is unresolved. The length of the CDR3 is 13 residues. Germline CDR1 reads SGHRS; CDR2 reads YFSETQ. For the CDR3, the DNA is TGTGCCAGCAGCTTAGGGATGAACACTGAAGCTTTCTTT. Amino acids: CASSLGMNTEAFF.

This clonotype was seen many times. The rearrangement joins TRBV5-1 to TRBJ2-1, with TRBD2 identical over 11 bases. The J call may be wrong; the DNA end is better matched by TRBJ2-5. This CDR3 is built from 15 residues. Germline CDR1 and CDR2: SGHRS and YFSETQ. The chain's CDR3 is CASSLTSGSVETQYF. The CDR3 bases are TGCGCCAGCAGCTTGACTAGCGGGAGTGTAGAGACCCAGTACTTC.

This clonotype was seen at least ten times. This chain links TRBV20-1 with TRBJ2-1; D unclear. V lost 0 bases to trimming and J lost 3 bases, with 9 bases between them. Germline V CDR1 and CDR2: DFQATT, SNEGSKA (reference sequence). CDR3 length: 14 residues. This chain's CDR3 is CSARDVRYYNEQFF. The CDR3 DNA sequence: TGCAGTGCTAGAGATGTAAGATACTACAATGAGCAGTTCTTC.

This clonotype occurred many times. V and J are TRBV6-2 or TRBV6-3 and TRBJ2-4; TRBD2 aligns across 15 bases. Germline assignment: CDR1 MNHEY and CDR2 SVGEGT. There are 19 residues in the CDR3. The V and J ends lost 4 bases and 0 bases, in that order; junction bases with no gene match: 7. Here the CDR3 DNA reads TGTGCCAGCAGTTCCGACAGGACTAGCGGGAGGGTAGCCAAAAACATTCAGTACTTC. This sequence encodes CASSSDRTSGRVAKNIQYF.

This clonotype was detected many times. This chain links TRBV10-3 with TRBJ2-1, with 14 bases lining up with TRBD2. In germline, CDR1 is ENHRY, CDR2 SYGVKD. Trimming cost V 7 bases and J 3 bases; bases outside gene matches: 5. The CDR3 totals 16 residues. The chain's CDR3 is CAIKGTSGRNYNEQFF. The CDR3 bases are TGTGCCATCAAGGGGACTAGCGGGAGAAACTACAATGAGCAGTTCTTC.

This clonotype has just a few counts. The chain combines TRBV13 with TRBJ2-1, with D unclear. Trimming left V 8 bases short and J 5 bases short, with 13 bases between. This CDR3 has 13 residues. Germline V gene sequence: CDR1 PRHDT, CDR2 FYEKMQ (reference sequence). CDR3 amino acids: CASGPYSNNEQFF. DNA of the CDR3: TGTGCCAGCGGCCCCTACTCGAACAATGAGCAGTTCTTC.

The sample holds many counts of this clonotype. For the CDR3, the DNA is TGTGCCACCAGTGACCCACGACAGGATCGGGGTGGCAATGAGCAGTTCTTC. It codes for CATSDPRQDRGGNEQFF. This chain links TRBV24-1 with TRBJ2-1, with TRBD1 as a possible D gene (6 bases). V gave up 4 bases and J gave up 6 bases, with 21 bases separating them. Germline CDR1 is KGHDR and CDR2 is SFDVKD. This CDR3 has 17 amino acids.

This clonotype showed up many times. The rearrangement joins TRBV7-9 to TRBJ2-7; no reliable D call. Germline V lookup: CDR1 SEHNR, CDR2 FQNEAQ (reference sequence). The CDR3 sequence is 13 residues long. The V end was cut by 4 bases, the J end by 6 bases, with 13 bases between. The CDR3 loop reads CASSYSASGEQYF. Here the CDR3 DNA reads TGTGCCAGCAGCTATAGTGCTTCCGGCGAGCAGTACTTC.

Regarding this clonotype: A read error is possible here, since a much larger clone lies one base away. The chain has TRBV6-1 and TRBJ2-5; D might be TRBD2 (6 bases). CDR3 length: 16 residues. Germline CDR1 is MNHNS and CDR2 is SASEGT. The CDR3 DNA is TGTGCCCGCAGAAAAGCAGGGACTGCCATTCAAGAGACCCAGTACTTC. Translating gives CARRKAGTAIQETQYF.

This clonotype was seen many times. One junction end disagrees with the germline gene, perhaps due to a read error. This rearrangement joins TRBV5-1 to TRBJ2-1, with 7 nucleotides matching TRBD2. Germline-derived CDR1 and CDR2 are SGHRS and YFSETQ. The CDR3 is 16 amino acids. This CDR3 is CASSLGGSGGNNEQFF. The CDR3 nucleotides are TGTGCCAGCAGCTTGGGGGGGTCCGGAGGGAACAATGAGCAGTTCTTC.

V gene TRBV27 combines with J gene TRBJ2-5; D may be TRBD2 (6 bases). CDR3 length: 12 amino acids. V was pared by 8 bases and J by 5 bases, with 12 bases between. Germline CDR1 is MNHEY and CDR2 is SMNVEV (reference sequence). CDR3 in amino acids: CASGRRWETQYF. CDR3 DNA sequence: TGTGCCAGCGGGAGGAGGTGGGAGACCCAGTACTTC.

This clonotype was picked up many times. The chain has TRBV28 and TRBJ2-4; the D gene could be TRBD1 or TRBD2 (5 bases each). With 2 bases removed from V and 0 bases from J, the gap between germline ends came to 11 bases. The V gene's germline CDR1 is MDHEN and CDR2 SYDVKM. This CDR3 has 16 residues. The CDR3, as DNA: TGTGCCAGCAGTTTAACCGGGGACGGAGCCAAAAACATTCAGTACTTC. Its protein is CASSLTGDGAKNIQYF.